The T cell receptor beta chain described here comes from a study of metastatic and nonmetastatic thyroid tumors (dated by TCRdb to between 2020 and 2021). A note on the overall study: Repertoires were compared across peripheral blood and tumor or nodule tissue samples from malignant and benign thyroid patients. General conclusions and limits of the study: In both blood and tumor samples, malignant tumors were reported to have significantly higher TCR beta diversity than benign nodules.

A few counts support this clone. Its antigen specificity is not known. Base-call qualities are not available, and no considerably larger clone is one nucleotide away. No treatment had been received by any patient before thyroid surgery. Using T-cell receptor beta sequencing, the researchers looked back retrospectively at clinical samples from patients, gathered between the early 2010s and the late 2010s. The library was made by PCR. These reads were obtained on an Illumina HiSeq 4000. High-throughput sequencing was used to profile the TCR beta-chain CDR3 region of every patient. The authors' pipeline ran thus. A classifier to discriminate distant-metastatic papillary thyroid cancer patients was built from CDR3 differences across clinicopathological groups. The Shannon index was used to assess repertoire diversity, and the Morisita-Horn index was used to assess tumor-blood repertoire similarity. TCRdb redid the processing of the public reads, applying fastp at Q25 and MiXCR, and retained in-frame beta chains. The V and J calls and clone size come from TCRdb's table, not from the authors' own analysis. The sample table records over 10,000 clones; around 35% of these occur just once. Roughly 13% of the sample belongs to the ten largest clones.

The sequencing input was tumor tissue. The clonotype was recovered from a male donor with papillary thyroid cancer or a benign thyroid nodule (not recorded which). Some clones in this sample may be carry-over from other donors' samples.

At the DNA level, the sequence is TGTGCCAGTAGTTATATGGACACCGGGGAGCTGTTTTTT. This gives the protein CASSYMDTGELFF. Rearrangement joined TRBV19 to TRBJ2-2, with the D segment identity uncertain. Measured from the cysteine to the phenylalanine, the CDR3 is 13 residues long. The entry retains the CDR3 DNA only, 39 bases that are in frame from base 1. According to the germline V gene (reference sequence), CDR1 reads LNHDA and CDR2 reads SQIVND. Between the V and J ends, shortened by 5 bases and 3 bases respectively, the junction contains 7 bases. Here the CDR3 is joined to the reference TRBV19 and TRBJ2-2 genes, and the full variable domain is: DGGITQSPKYLFRKEGQNVTLSCEQNLNHDAMYWYRQDPGQGLRLIYYSQIVNDFQKGDIAEGYSVSREKKESFPLTVTSAQKNPTAFYLCASSYMDTGELFFGEGSRLTVL.